This T cell receptor beta chain was documented in a study of beta chain features in type 1 diabetes. General observations from the study: Among patients, naive, central memory and Treg TCRB repertoires appeared more similar than among healthy donors. In cDNA sequencing, cells with high TCR expression could be over-represented. Researchers report that Type 1 diabetes patients had moderately but significantly shorter TCRB CDR3s across all four CD4+ subsets.

About this clone itself: Antigen: not known.

Sorted CD4+ subsets: naive, central memory, regulatory, stem cell-like memory (CD45RO/CCR7/CD25/CD127/CD95/CD27 panel). Expressed TCRB transcripts were sequenced because the entire RNA isolate underwent reverse transcription. Sequencing was performed with immunoSEQ multiplex PCR; in TCRdb, only in-frame clones are kept and a portion is missing. The sample has 300,000 to 350,000 clones, under 8.5% seen once. In germline, CDR1 is ENHRY, CDR2 SYGVKD. The CDR3 length is 15 residues. The V end was cut by 0 bases, the J end by 8 bases, with 16 bases between. This sequence originates from a young woman in good health. Specimen: central memory CD4+ T cells from blood. V gene TRBV10-3 combines with J gene TRBJ1-2; possible D gene TRBD1, 5 bases. The CDR3 DNA reads as TGTGCCATCAGTGAGTCGGGACCGAAAGGAGGGGGCTACACCTTC. Amino acid sequence: CAISESGPKGGGYTF.